A single sample is the source of the 11 T cell receptor beta chains below, sequenced in a study of T cells in Graves' hyperthyroidism and ophthalmopathy. From RNA transcripts, TCR beta CDR3 regions were amplified. First-round RT-PCR with HTBI primers amplified the TCR CDR3 region. TCRdb reprocessed the multiplex PCR reads with MiXCR, giving one entry per CDR3 protein. The sample consists of fewer than 500,000 distinct CDR3 sequences, about 14% of them appearing once. The sequenced material came from blood. The receptor set was obtained from a man in his thirties or forties with Graves' hyperthyroidism that later progressed to Graves' ophthalmopathy.

This sequence joins TRBV12-3 or TRBV12-4 and TRBJ2-7; no definite D call. V was cut by 5 bases and J by 6 bases, with 14 bases left in between. This CDR3 has 13 amino acids. The CDR3 nucleotides read TGTGCCAGCAGTCTCACGTGGAAAGGCGAGCAGTACTTC. It translates to CASSLTWKGEQYF.

A few counts support this clonotype. V and J are TRBV14 and TRBJ1-4; TRBD1 might be the D (5 bases). Between the trimmed V and J ends, which lost 1 base and 5 bases, there was a span of 14 bases. The germline V gene encodes CDR1 SGHDN and CDR2 FVKESK. The CDR3 runs 16 residues. CDR3 loop: CASSQATGLLNEKLFF. CDR3 DNA sequence: TGTGCCAGCAGCCAAGCTACGGGACTTCTAAATGAAAAACTGTTTTTT.

V usage is TRBV19 and J usage is TRBJ1-4, with D hard to call. V gave up 7 bases and J gave up 2 bases, with 11 bases separating them. CDR3 length: 14 residues. The germline V gene has CDR1 LNHDA and CDR2 SQIVND (reference sequence). CDR3 DNA: TGTGCCAGTAATCCACTCGGGACTAATGAAAAACTGTTTTTT. It specifies CASNPLGTNEKLFF.

This clonotype has only one observation. Since a much larger clone is just one base distant, this may be a read error. V is TRBV6-1 and J is TRBJ2-7; D uncertain. This CDR3 contains 14 residues. Germline CDR1 reads MNHNS; CDR2 reads SASEGT. The CDR3 reads CVSSFLSSSYEQYF. CDR3 sequence (DNA): TGTGTCAGCTCTTTCCTGTCGAGCTCCTACGAGCAGTACTTC.

This clonotype occurred once. The chain employs TRBV10-3 and TRBJ2-3; 7 nucleotides match TRBD1. CDR3 length equals 13 residues. Germline V gives CDR1 ENHRY, CDR2 SYGVKD. Trimming removed 6 bases from V and 0 bases from J; junction bases left unmatched: 0. The CDR3 DNA follows: TGTGCCATCAGGGGACAGAGCACAGATACGCAGTATTTT. Translating it yields CAIRGQSTDTQYF.

This clonotype was observed a few times. The rearrangement joins TRBV19 to TRBJ1-5; possible D gene TRBD1, 5 bases. Trimming cost V 6 bases and J 7 bases, with 16 bases left between them. Germline CDR1 is LNHDA and CDR2 is SQIVND (reference sequence). The CDR3 runs 14 residues. The CDR3 reads CASSITGSRQPQHF. CDR3 sequence (DNA): TGTGCCAGTAGCATCACAGGATCCAGGCAGCCCCAGCATTTT.

Only a few counts were recorded for this clonotype. CDR3 in amino acids: CASSGRGPHSYEQYF. The CDR3 DNA reads TGTGCCAGCAGTGGGCGGGGCCCACACTCCTACGAGCAGTACTTC. The rearrangement joins TRBV28 to TRBJ2-7; tentatively, D is TRBD2 (6 bases). The CDR3 has 15 amino acids. V lost 5 bases to trimming and J lost 0 bases, with 14 bases between them. Per germline, CDR1 MDHEN and CDR2 SYDVKM.

This clonotype was seen many times. The chain links TRBV6-4 to TRBJ2-2, with 16 bases lining up with TRBD2. This CDR3 is built from 20 residues. The germline V gene encodes CDR1 MRHNA and CDR2 SNTAGT. J lost 0 bases, V lost 6 bases, and 10 bases had no gene match. DNA for the CDR3: TGTGCCAGCAGCCCTATTCCCGGGACTAGCGGGGGGGCGAACACCGGGGAGCTGTTTTTT. Its translation is CASSPIPGTSGGANTGELFF.

This clonotype occurred many times. V usage is TRBV28 and J usage is TRBJ1-5; D remains unclear. Trimming removed 5 bases from V and 7 bases from J, with 12 bases in between. Looked up from germline, CDR1 is MDHEN and CDR2 is SYDVKM. This CDR3 region has 13 residues. CDR3 coding DNA: TGTGCCAGCAGTCCAGCAGGTGGACAGCCCCAGCATTTT. It encodes CASSPAGGQPQHF.

The V and J genes are TRBV6-1 and TRBJ1-2; a possible D gene is TRBD1 (6 bases). Germline V lookup: CDR1 MNHNS, CDR2 SASEGT. The V and J ends lost 11 bases and 2 bases respectively, with 18 bases between them. The CDR3 has 14 residues. DNA for the CDR3: TGTGCCGTTCTAGACAGGAGGAGAAACTATGGCTACACCTTC. This codes for CAVLDRRRNYGYTF.

This chain uses TRBV19 with TRBJ1-6; unclear D gene. V lost 7 bases and J lost 5, with 9 bases in between. The CDR3 contains 13 residues. Germline loops: CDR1 LNHDA, CDR2 SQIVND (reference sequence). The CDR3 sequence is CASMDGNNSPLHF. The CDR3 DNA sequence: TGTGCCAGTATGGACGGGAATAATTCACCCCTCCACTTT.